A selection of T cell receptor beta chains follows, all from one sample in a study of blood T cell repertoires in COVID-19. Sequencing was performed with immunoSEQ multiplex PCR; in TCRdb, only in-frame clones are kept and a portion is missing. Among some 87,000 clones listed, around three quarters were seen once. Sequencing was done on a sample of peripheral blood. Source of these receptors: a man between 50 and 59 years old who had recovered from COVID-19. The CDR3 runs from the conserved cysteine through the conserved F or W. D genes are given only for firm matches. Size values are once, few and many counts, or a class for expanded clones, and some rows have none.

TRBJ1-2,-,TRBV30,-,TGTGCCTGGAAAGGTCAAACAGCTAACTATGGCTACACCTTC,CAWKGQTANYGYTF
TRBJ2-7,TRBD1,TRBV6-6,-,TGTGCCAGCGCCCGGGACAGCGAGTACGAGCAGTACTTC,CASARDSEYEQYF
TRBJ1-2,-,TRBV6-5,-,TGTGCCAGCAGTTACTCATCCCGAACCGGCGGCTATGGCTACACCTTC,CASSYSSRTGGYGYTF
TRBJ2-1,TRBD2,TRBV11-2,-,TGTGCCAGCAGCAGGGAGGGAGGGAACCTCCTCCACAATGAGCAGTTCTTC,CASSREGGNLLHNEQFF
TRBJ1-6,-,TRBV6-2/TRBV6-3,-,TGTGCCAGCAGTTCCGCGGGACGGAATAATTCACCCCTCCACTTT,CASSSAGRNNSPLHF
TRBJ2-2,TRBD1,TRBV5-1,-,TGCGCCAGCAGCTCGGGACAGGGTGACACCGGGGAGCTGTTTTTT,CASSSGQGDTGELFF
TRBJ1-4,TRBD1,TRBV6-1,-,TGTGCCAGCAGTGACGGGACAGGGATAGGTAATGAAAAACTGTTTTTT,CASSDGTGIGNEKLFF
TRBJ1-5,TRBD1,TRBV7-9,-,TGTGCCAGCAGCCTACGTTCCGGGACAGGGTCTAATCAGCCCCAGCATTTT,CASSLRSGTGSNQPQHF
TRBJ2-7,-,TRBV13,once,TGTGCCAGCAGCTTTATGAAGGGGAACGAGCAGTACTTC,CASSFMKGNEQYF
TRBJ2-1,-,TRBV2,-,TGTGCCAGCGGCTCCGGCAGGTTTTTAAATGAGCAGTTCTTC,CASGSGRFLNEQFF
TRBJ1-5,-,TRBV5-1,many,TGCGCCAGCAGCTCCCCCCGAGGACAAAGGAATCAGCCCCAGCATTTT,CASSSPRGQRNQPQHF
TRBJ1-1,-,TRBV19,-,TGTGCCAGTAGTATAGAAAGGGGGAGAGGAGCTTTCTTT,CASSIERGRGAFF
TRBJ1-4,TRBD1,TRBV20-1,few,TGCAGTGCTAGTCACGCGGGACAGGGTCTTAATGAAAAACTGTTTTTT,CSASHAGQGLNEKLFF
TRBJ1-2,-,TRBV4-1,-,TGCGCCAGCAGCCCCGGAAACTCCAGGGGAGGCTACACCTTC,CASSPGNSRGGYTF
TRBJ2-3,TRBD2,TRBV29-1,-,TGCAGCGTTCTGGGTCTAGCGGGACTCCCAGATACGCAGTATTTT,CSVLGLAGLPDTQYF
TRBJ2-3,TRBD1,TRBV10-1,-,TGCGCCAGCAGCGATCAGGGGGCCGGAGATACGCAGTATTTT,CASSDQGAGDTQYF
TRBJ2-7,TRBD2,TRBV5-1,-,TGCGCCAGCAGCTTAACAGCGGGGATCCGGTCCTACGAGCAGTACTTC,CASSLTAGIRSYEQYF
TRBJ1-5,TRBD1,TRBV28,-,TGTGCCAGCAGTCCCTCCACAGGGGCCTATCAGCCCCAGCATTTT,CASSPSTGAYQPQHF
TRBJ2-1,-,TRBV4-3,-,TGCGCCAGCAGCAAAGGCCAGGGAGGCAATGAGCAGTTCTTC,CASSKGQGGNEQFF